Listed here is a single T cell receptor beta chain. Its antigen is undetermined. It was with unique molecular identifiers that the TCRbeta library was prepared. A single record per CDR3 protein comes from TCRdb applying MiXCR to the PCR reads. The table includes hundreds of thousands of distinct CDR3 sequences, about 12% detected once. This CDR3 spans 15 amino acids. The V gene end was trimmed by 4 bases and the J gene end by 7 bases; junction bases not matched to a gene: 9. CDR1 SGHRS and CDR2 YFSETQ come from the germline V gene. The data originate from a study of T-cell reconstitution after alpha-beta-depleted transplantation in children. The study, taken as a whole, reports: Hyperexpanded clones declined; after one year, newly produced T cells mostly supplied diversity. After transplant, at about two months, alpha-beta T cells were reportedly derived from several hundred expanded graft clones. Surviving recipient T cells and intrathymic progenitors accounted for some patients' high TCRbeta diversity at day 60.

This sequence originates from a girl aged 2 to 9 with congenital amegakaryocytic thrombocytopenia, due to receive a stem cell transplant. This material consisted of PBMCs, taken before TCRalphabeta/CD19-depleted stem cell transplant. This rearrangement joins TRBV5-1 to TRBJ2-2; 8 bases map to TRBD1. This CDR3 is CASSPTTGDGGELFF. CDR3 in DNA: TGCGCCAGCAGCCCAACGACAGGGGATGGCGGGGAGCTGTTTTTT.